Sequencing of this T cell receptor (beta chain) was carried out in a study of blood T cell repertoires in COVID-19. Across the study: Sites in the United States, Italy and Spain provided acute and convalescent COVID-19 samples.

As handled by the study authors: For nucleated cells, counts were estimated from reference gene primer amplification. Only in-frame clones appear in the TCRdb table, and some are missing; sequencing was by immunoSEQ multiplex PCR. V, J and clone size derive from that table, while D and trimming were established from the DNA sequence. The sample holds some 200,000 clones; 81% are singletons and the top ten take around 10%. The CDR3 contains 15 residues. The V end was cut by 5 bases, the J end by 4 bases, with 18 bases between. Germline-derived CDR1 and CDR2 are SGHNT and YENEEA. The sample taken for sequencing was PBMCs or T cells enriched from blood (not recorded which). The V call is TRBV11-3, the J call TRBJ2-7, with D perhaps TRBD2 (6 bases). This sequence originates from a woman aged 45 to 65 with acute COVID-19. The DNA for the CDR3 is TGTGCCAGCAGCCCCGGGATCCAGGCGGGGTACGAGCAGTACTTC. As protein: CASSPGIQAGYEQYF.